Sequencing of this TCR beta chain was carried out in a study of blood T cell repertoires in COVID-19 (dated by TCRdb to 2020 to 2022). About the investigation overall: Samples from collaborators originated in the United States, Italy and Spain and spanned both the acute and convalescent phases of COVID-19. The prospective study material was composed of cDNA or gDNA derived from T cells, B-cell-depleted T cells, or PBMCs. Subjects who had been exposed to COVID-19, were actively infected with it, or had recovered from it provided the deeply sampled blood TCRbeta repertoires that made up the dataset. The repertoires were released in a freely available public database meant as a resource for research on the immune response to SARS-CoV-2. Samples were obtained from the ongoing ImmuneRACE study (first 160 participants) and from about 1,300 subjects provided by 6 global collaborators. A de-identified subject ID, COVID-19 status, age in years and sex were almost always included in the sample metadata. Where available, HLA class I and class II types were obtained from metadata supplied by the sample provider rather than from assay-based typing. Points the paper makes about the study in general: Clinical and demographic metadata were provided uncurated, with the amount varying by source and participant.

Points on this clone: The specificity of this receptor is unknown. The input lacks base qualities; no much larger clone sits a single base away.

One collaborating source in Seattle enrolled patients during active infection and followed them longitudinally through the course of disease. Collaborating institutions collected whole blood in K2EDTA tubes following their own protocols. For TCRbeta analysis, collaborators shipped samples in one of three forms: frozen whole blood, isolated PBMCs, or DNA extracted from either of those sample types. TCRbeta CDR3 regions were amplified from genomic DNA using the immunoSEQ Assay, a bias-controlled multiplex PCR. Per the original workflow: The number of nucleated cells in each sample was estimated by amplification of reference gene primers within the assay. To quantify the absolute abundance of each unique TCRbeta CDR3 rearrangement, sequence reads were collapsed and filtered. For each sample, productive Simpson clonality was calculated as the square root of Simpson's diversity index across productive rearrangements. Not all clones reach the TCRdb copy of this immuneACCESS table, which keeps in-frame sequences only. Checked studies attribute under half of the gap to unresolved V genes and leave the rest unexplained. V and J calls plus clone size are reproduced from that table; the DNA served to infer D and trimming. The sample records approximately 250,000 clones, around 88% of which are singletons. The ten largest clones represent over 10% of the sample.

Sequencing input: peripheral blood. The receptor was derived from a woman aged 70-85 years with COVID-19, enrolled during active disease.

The DNA sequence is as follows: TGTGCCAGCAGTTACGGGGGGGCCCACAATGAGCAGTTCTTC. Translated, this gives CASSYGGAHNEQFF. The V and J genes are TRBV6-6 and TRBJ2-1; matching of 7 bases hints at TRBD2 as the D gene. The V and J ends are trimmed by 2 bases and 5 bases, leaving 10 bases between them. CDR1 and CDR2 are drawn from the germline V gene (reference sequence): MNHNY, SVGAGI. There are 14 amino acids in the CDR3, from cysteine to phenylalanine inclusive. CDR3 DNA only is kept here, 42 bases in frame from base 1.